The clone carrying this T cell receptor beta chain was seen more than once but under ten times. The target antigen is unknown. The CDR3 contains 16 residues. Trimming at V came to 3 bases and at J to 0 bases, leaving 5 bases not matched to a gene. Germline V gene sequence: CDR1 SGHNT, CDR2 YENEEA. This sample stems from a study of cytomegalovirus exposure and HLA in healthy donors. Study results and limitations: TCR beta V segments were, for the most part, productive about 90% or about 30% of the time in an earlier analysis.

PCR amplification relied on 60 Vbeta primers (plus 13 Jbeta primers). This table comes from immunoSEQ multiplex PCR, and its TCRdb copy is limited to in-frame clones, with some not included. The sample has some 110,000 clones; more than 65% are singletons. Each donor was healthy, and each was a bone marrow donor. The study sampled nominally healthy donors, though unrecorded immune exposures were likely. Sequencing was carried out using PBMCs. The chain employs TRBV11-3 and TRBJ2-3, with 8 nucleotides matching TRBD2. This sequence originates from a woman aged 30 to 39 in good health and CMV-seronegative. CDR3 DNA sequence: TGTGCCAGCAGCTTTAGCGGGACTCCGAGCACAGATACGCAGTATTTT. The encoded protein is CASSFSGTPSTDTQYF.